Listed below are T cell receptor beta chains from one sample, sequenced in a study of T cells in tumors after PD-1 blockade. The assay was immunoSEQ multiplex PCR, and TCRdb's table has in-frame clones only and misses some. The repertoire consists of under 75,000 clones, with around 72% occurring once and the leading ten covering around 4.7%. The material was PBMCs, obtained after anti-PD-1 treatment. The receptors originated from a human donor with basal cell carcinoma. Each CDR3 is given with its conserved first and last residue. D genes are given only for firm matches. Clone size is stated in some rows and not others, as once, few, many or a class when expanded.

clone_size	v_call	j_call	d_call	cdr3_aa	cdr3_nt
-	TRBV20-1	TRBJ1-1	-	CSNRAKAFF	TGCAGTAACAGGGCGAAAGCTTTCTTT
-	TRBV30	TRBJ2-1	-	CAWSVVRGKYEQFF	TGTGCCTGGAGTGTTGTTAGGGGTAAATATGAGCAGTTCTTC
-	TRBV3-1/TRBV3-2	TRBJ1-2	-	CASSQGMGKGYTF	TGTGCCAGCAGCCAGGGGATGGGTAAGGGCTACACCTTC
-	TRBV19	TRBJ1-5	-	CASSPDTNRPQHF	TGTGCCAGTAGCCCGGACACCAATCGGCCCCAGCATTTT
-	TRBV18	TRBJ2-2	TRBD1	CASSPARGTGNTGELFF	TGTGCCAGCTCACCCGCCCGCGGGACAGGGAACACCGGGGAGCTGTTTTTT
few	TRBV6-6	TRBJ2-7	-	CASSDDWSSYEQYF	TGTGCCAGCAGTGACGACTGGAGCTCCTACGAGCAGTACTTC
once	TRBV19	TRBJ1-6	TRBD1	CASSTDRANSPLHF	TGTGCCAGTAGTACGGACAGGGCTAATTCACCCCTCCACTTT
few	TRBV12-5	TRBJ2-1	TRBD1	CASGLGTGGTYNEQFF	TGTGCTAGTGGTTTGGGGACAGGGGGGACCTACAATGAGCAGTTCTTC
-	TRBV7-2	TRBJ2-4	-	CASSLVWGTDIQYF	TGTGCCAGCAGCTTAGTGTGGGGTACAGACATTCAGTACTTC
few	TRBV5-4	TRBJ2-5	-	CASSRGQETQYF	TGTGCCAGCAGCAGGGGTCAAGAGACCCAGTACTTC
-	TRBV6-4	TRBJ1-2	-	CASSAVSYGYTF	TGTGCCAGCAGCGCCGTGAGTTATGGCTACACCTTC
-	TRBV30	TRBJ1-3	-	CAWSVFGTTNSGNTIYF	TGTGCCTGGAGTGTTTTCGGGACCACGAACTCTGGAAACACCATATATTTT
-	TRBV28	TRBJ1-5	-	CASSAQPQGREGGNQPQHF	TGTGCCAGCAGTGCGCAACCACAGGGTCGTGAAGGGGGCAATCAGCCCCAGCATTTT
-	TRBV7-8	TRBJ1-1	-	CASSLERSTEAFF	TGTGCCAGCAGCTTAGAGAGGAGCACTGAAGCTTTCTTT
-	TRBV6-6	TRBJ2-7	TRBD1	CASSPHLQGAFSSYEQYF	TGTGCCAGCAGTCCACACCTACAGGGGGCCTTTAGCTCCTACGAGCAGTACTTC
-	TRBV6-2/TRBV6-3	TRBJ2-4	TRBD2	CASSYSGVDIQYF	TGTGCCAGCAGTTATAGCGGGGTAGACATTCAGTACTTC
-	TRBV14	TRBJ1-2	-	CASSQVTQGYGYTF	TGTGCCAGCAGCCAAGTCACTCAGGGCTATGGCTACACCTTC
few	TRBV6-5	TRBJ2-3	-	CASRGFLVTDTQYF	TGTGCCAGCAGAGGATTCCTAGTCACAGATACGCAGTATTTT
-	TRBV28	TRBJ1-5	-	CASSTPGHPAGSNQPQHF	TGTGCCAGCAGCACACCGGGACACCCCGCAGGTAGCAATCAGCCCCAGCATTTT
-	TRBV18	TRBJ2-7	-	CASSQGGSYEQYF	TGTGCCAGCTCACAGGGCGGCTCCTACGAGCAGTACTTC
-	TRBV6-2/TRBV6-3	TRBJ1-1	TRBD1	CASSWDRDRVYDTEAFF	TGTGCCAGCAGTTGGGACCGGGACAGGGTGTATGACACTGAAGCTTTCTTT
once	TRBV19	TRBJ2-5	-	CASSDKQAQYF	TGTGCCAGTAGTGACAAGCAGGCCCAGTACTTC
-	TRBV3-1/TRBV3-2	TRBJ2-2	-	CASSQPGQGRTGELFF	TGTGCCAGCAGCCAACCTGGGCAGGGAAGGACCGGGGAGCTGTTTTTT
-	TRBV6-5	TRBJ2-3	-	CASSLDSTDTQYF	TGTGCCAGCAGTTTAGATTCCACAGATACGCAGTATTTT
-	TRBV6-5	TRBJ2-5	TRBD1	CASSGGTGKTQYF	TGTGCCAGCAGCGGGGGGACAGGGAAGACCCAGTACTTC
-	TRBV7-9	TRBJ2-7	-	CASSLLGGPTKQYF	TGTGCCAGCAGCTTACTGGGGGGGCCTACGAAGCAGTACTTC
-	TRBV9	TRBJ2-2	TRBD2	CASSVDTGGAAGELFF	TGTGCCAGCAGCGTAGACACCGGGGGGGCAGCCGGGGAGCTGTTTTTT
-	TRBV4-1	TRBJ2-5	TRBD2	CASSQDVSAGGKQETQYF	TGCGCCAGCAGCCAAGATGTGTCGGCGGGGGGAAAACAAGAGACCCAGTACTTC
-	TRBV2	TRBJ1-2	-	CASRGGRTGYTF	TGTGCCAGCAGGGGAGGACGGACTGGCTACACCTTC
-	TRBV14	TRBJ2-5	-	CATRGKQQETQYF	TGTGCCACCCGGGGAAAGCAACAAGAGACCCAGTACTTC
-	TRBV5-6	TRBJ1-1	-	CASSLARVEAFF	TGTGCCAGCAGCCTGGCCAGGGTTGAAGCTTTCTTT